This TCR beta chain derives from a study of cytomegalovirus exposure and HLA in healthy donors (dated by TCRdb to about 2017). About the study as a whole: An earlier analysis of some 600 of the donors reported approximately 260 Gb of sequence data and 100 million to 120 million unique TCR beta sequences obtained from about 179 million T cells. In an earlier analysis of about 590 of the donors, high-throughput TCR beta sequencing was used to judge whether each TCR beta V gene segment behaved as functional or pseudogenic. The study aimed to test whether signatures of past pathogen exposure could be identified by cataloging public T cell receptors. The genetic ancestry cluster associated with self-reported Caucasian donors included about 84% of the roughly 360 genotyped donors. Among a few hundred genotyped donors of the cohort, an average of around 240,000 unique TCR beta nucleotide sequences were sequenced per donor, around 20% of them non-productive. In addition to the first cohort of 666 subjects, a separate validation cohort of approximately 130 different subjects was used. A later analysis re-analyzed previously published TCR beta repertoires from 500 to 700 donors and added high-resolution HLA genotyping to study TCR occurrence patterns. Donor age, sex, ethnicity and CMV serostatus were compiled together with the repertoire data. Typing coverage differed by locus: A, B, C, DRB1 and DQB1 were typed in roughly 620-630 donors, DQA1 in about 550, DPA1 in 600 to 610, and DPB1 in roughly 470. The study profiled the T cell repertoires of fewer than 850 subjects by immunosequencing and related them to cytomegalovirus serostatus. To predict cytomegalovirus infection status, the study combined high-throughput TCR immunosequencing, statistical association of individual TCRs with disease status, and machine learning. An early release covering roughly 600 HLA-typed donors comprised approximately 290 gigabases of sequencing data and around 85 million unique TCR sequences. A later genetic analysis took genome-wide SNP genotypes for about 55% of the roughly 670 donors and used that subset as a discovery cohort. HLA typing included class I and class II loci at four-digit resolution. The later analysis used no new phenotypic data to find candidate immune exposures, relying instead on TCR beta sequences and their occurrence across donors. Every repertoire in the discovery cohort had been generated on one and the same sequencing platform. Because of strong linkage in the cohort, five DR-DQ haplotypes were treated as single units for association and clustering. The research as a whole found: In a later analysis, several top co-occurrence clusters were reported to appear linked to parvovirus B19, influenza, CMV and Epstein-Barr virus. This cohort had only TCR beta chains sequenced, and the lack of alpha or paired-chain data limited which features could be detected. Compared with equally common non-associated chains, HLA-associated TCR beta chains in a later analysis were more clonally expanded and had lower generation probabilities. Sequencing depth was assumed to be roughly uniform across donors in the presence/absence analyses, though that assumption may not hold. Some IMGT-functional V segments, including TRBV6-2 and TRBV6-3, could not be distinguished by the 87-base-pair reads and were therefore excluded. Three of the identified cytomegalovirus-associated TCR beta chains were confirmed in vitro to be specific for cytomegalovirus antigens. The earlier analysis of approximately 590 of the donors excluded some 15 rarely observed V segments, including chromosome 9 orphons, because counts were too low. A cluster of highly shared sequence variants was judged likely to be a technical artifact of the sequencing pipeline. The authors suggested that the approach could potentially be generalized to other disease states and immunological phenotypes. A later genetic analysis reported fewer N-insertions in productive TCRs among donors in an Asian-associated ancestry cluster than the approximately 700-donor mean. Strong co-occurrence of HLA alleles, especially DR and DQ, made assigning TCR associations to individual alleles difficult. The classifier was reported to diagnose cytomegalovirus status with high specificity and sensitivity in both the original and validation cohorts. For the cohort, immune exposure information was limited to CMV serostatus. An earlier analysis of some 590 of the donors showed that most TCR beta V segments appeared in productive rearrangements either about 90% or about 30% of the time, which broadly matched IMGT annotations. Most TCR sequences were observed very rarely across donors, whereas some public TCRs were present in many individuals. Most CMV-associated TCR beta chains appeared to be HLA-restricted in a later analysis, and the HLA associations seemed to be driven largely by CMV exposure. An association between a missense DCLRE1C variant and V-gene and J-gene trimming of TCR beta chains was found in a later genetic analysis and replicated in an independent cohort. At a false discovery rate of 0.05, a later analysis linked about 16,000 TCR beta sequences to specific HLA alleles. Because HLA typing was missing for some donors at each locus, association tests included only the typed subset. The study gave a list of 150 to 200 TCR beta chains associated with cytomegalovirus. A later analysis found that TCR association rates varied across HLA loci, with DRB1 alleles showing the most associated TCRs and HLA-C alleles the fewest. A further reported finding was that TCR beta sequences accurately predicted the HLA-A and HLA-B alleles for most subjects in the first cohort. Correlated functional status among segregating V segments might reflect linkage disequilibrium, but an unknown experimental factor could not be ruled out.

The germline V gene provides CDR1 SNHLY and CDR2 FYNNEI. Trimmed from V: 4 bases; trimmed from J: 4 bases; junction bases lacking a gene match: 5. The CDR3 has 15 amino acids, counting the end cysteine and phenylalanine. Just the 45-base CDR3 DNA is kept, in frame starting at base 1. The method behind the library was the immunoSEQ multiplex PCR assay. A mixture of 60 forward primers for TCR Vbeta segments and 13 reverse primers for TCR Jbeta segments was used in the multiplex PCR. The CDR3 region of rearranged TCR beta genes was amplified from genomic DNA with a multiplex PCR assay. Amplified TCR beta libraries were sequenced as 87-base-pair reads on the Illumina HiSeq System. The paper's processing steps were these. Across the 700 or so repertoires, a later analysis counted 80 million or so unique TCR beta chains, around 10 million of which were shared by at least two donors. Raw reads were error-corrected and collapsed into unique sequences by a nearest-neighbor algorithm in which closely related sequences were merged to remove PCR and sequencing errors. V, D and J gene segments were assigned by aligning CDR3 sequences to IMGT reference sequences. Each retained sequence needed at least a six-nucleotide match to both a V gene segment and a J gene segment. Rearrangements were called productive when the CDR3 lacked stop codons and stayed in frame with V and J; all others were non-productive. Following IMGT convention, CDR3 was defined as the stretch from the second conserved V-encoded cysteine up to the conserved J-encoded phenylalanine. The earlier analysis of about 610 of the donors excluded sequences that lacked an unambiguous match to a single V gene segment. An earlier analysis of 550 to 650 of the donors classified V segments as functional when productive rearrangements were above 56.7% and as segregating when the standard deviation between donors was above 5%. To diagnose cytomegalovirus status from the catalog of TCR beta chain sequences, a statistical classification framework was built. V and J gene assignment, in a later analysis, came from comparing TCR nucleotide sequences with IMGT/GENE-DB human TR gene sequences. The TCRdist pipeline was used in a later analysis to assign CDR3 sequences and most-parsimonious VDJ recombination scenarios. In a later analysis, each TCR beta chain was defined by its CDR3 amino acid sequence together with its V-gene family, and reads lacking a unique V-gene family were excluded. In a later analysis, around 650 highly shared, low-generation-probability nucleotide sequences were removed to address suspected cross-contamination and a sequencing artifact. A later analysis calculated a clonal expansion index for each public chain from normalized within-repertoire ranks of inferred template counts. Generation probabilities in a later analysis came from a VDJ recombination model fitted to out-of-frame rearrangements, and those results were checked against IGoR. In a later analysis, hypergeometric tests were used to score TCR-TCR, TCR-HLA and TCR-CMV co-occurrence, with a repertoire-size bias correction applied to TCR pairs. To estimate false discovery rates, a later analysis permuted the HLA or CMV assignments 20 times. A later analysis grouped co-occurring TCRs with DBSCAN, adding TCRdist sequence similarity when clustering within HLA-allele-positive subsets. Co-occurrence clustering excluded repertoires with fewer than 30,000 or more than 120,000 public chains, plus five with anomalous nucleotide sharing. As stored in TCRdb, this immuneACCESS dataset retains in-frame rearrangements with V and J assigned. A fraction of the clones does not appear; measured against another copy, unresolved V genes explain less than half of the discrepancy, and the remainder lacks a known reason. That table furnishes V, J and clone size, whereas the DNA furnished D and trimming. Recorded for this sample are 180,000 or so clones; 75% to 85% of them occurred a single time. Together, the top ten hold approximately 0.76% of the sample.

In total, 666 healthy bone marrow donors made up the cohort. Cohort members were all nominally healthy when sampled, although unrecorded immune exposures were likely present. The donor tested CMV seronegative and was one of the 352 seronegative cohort members. Each donor provided a peripheral blood sample, and peripheral blood mononuclear cells were used for TCR beta sequencing. Genomic DNA was extracted from the blood cell samples with the Qiagen DNeasy Blood Extraction Kit. On this clone: No antigen is known for it. No much larger clone is present one base from it, and per-base qualities are unavailable.

This receptor was taken from a female donor in good health and CMV-seronegative. The chain couples TRBV2 to TRBJ2-1, with 9 bases matching TRBD2. The sample consisted of PBMCs. The sequenced DNA is TGTGCCAGCAGTGTGGCGGGAGGGAGGTACAATGAGCAGTTCTTC. This sequence encodes CASSVAGGRYNEQFF.